The next 29 T cell receptor beta chains were all read from a single sample in a study of T cells in women clearing cervical HPV infection. Using immunoSEQ multiplex PCR, the repertoire was profiled, and TCRdb retains in-frame clones only, with some absent. This sample lists about 20,000 clones; its ten largest clones have 3.2%. Source material: blood buffy coat. All receptors come from a woman aged 18-70 years with a cervical HPV16 infection that either progressed to CIN3+ or cleared (not recorded which).

The sequenced CDR3 bases are TGTGCCAGCAGCTTAGCTACCAGCGGGGGGGGCACAGATACG. Translation: CASSLATSGGGTDT. In full, the CDR3 reads CASSLATSGGGTDTQYF. This sequence joins TRBV7-3 and TRBJ2-3, with 10 bases matching TRBD2. The DNA ends 3 residues before the CDR3 does, and the rest of the CDR3 is filled in from the germline J gene. The trim removed 2 bases at V and 1 base at J, leaving 6 bases unmatched. This CDR3 is built from 17 residues. Per the germline V gene, CDR1 is SGHTA and CDR2 is FQGTGA.

A word on this clone: The sequence runs out 3 residues before the end of the CDR3; the remainder is reconstructed from the germline J gene. The rearrangement joins TRBV30 to TRBJ1-2; a weak D match, TRBD1 (6 bases). The CDR3 sequence is 10 residues long. Germline lookup yields CDR1 GTSNPN and CDR2 SVGIG (reference sequence). The part of the CDR3 DNA that was read is TGTGCCTGGAGGGGAGGGGGT. Translated, it gives CAWRGGG. From start to end, the CDR3 is CAWRGGGYTF. The full variable domain, in which reference TRBV30 and TRBJ1-2 provide the parts outside the CDR3, is SQTIHQWPATLVQPVGSPLSLECTVEGTSNPNLYWYRQAAGRGLQLLFYSVGIGQISSEVPQNLSASRPQDRQFILSSKKLLLSDSGFYLCAWRGGGYTFGSGTRLTVV.

Notes on this clone: With the read ending 3 residues before the CDR3 end, the germline J gene is used to fill in that end. The chain carries TRBV5-6 and TRBJ1-6, with 8 bases matching TRBD1. The CDR3 is made up of 13 amino acids. Trimming cost V 5 bases and J 9 bases; bases outside gene matches: 4. Germline CDR1 is SGHDT and CDR2 is YYEEEE. CDR3 DNA, as far as it was read: TGTGCCAGCAGGGACAGGGATGGTTCACCC. It translates to CASRDRDGSP. The entire CDR3 protein reads CASRDRDGSPLHF.

With regard to this clone: The sequenced fragment ends 3 residues before the CDR3 boundary, so the rest is inferred from the germline J gene. The V call is TRBV30, the J call TRBJ2-4, with D possibly matching TRBD2 (6 bases). Germline V CDR1 and CDR2: GTSNPN, SVGIG (reference sequence). The CDR3 runs 11 residues. The CDR3 DNA, read in part, is TGTGCCTGGGTCCGGGGGTACGAT. Translating it yields CAWVRGYD. The full-length CDR3 reads as CAWVRGYDQYF.

A note on this clone: The read ends 3 residues before the CDR3 terminus; that terminus is restored from the germline J gene. V usage is TRBV20-1 and J usage is TRBJ1-1; D remains unclear. With 6 bases removed from V and 1 base from J, the gap between germline ends came to 9 bases. CDR3 length: 12 amino acids. Germline V gives CDR1 DFQATT, CDR2 SNEGSKA (reference sequence). CDR3 bases read: TGCAGTGCAGCAGGCCAGAACACTGAA. It specifies CSAAGQNTE. The full CDR3 reads CSAAGQNTEAFF.

CDR3 loop: CASKPGTSGRTDTQYF. The covered CDR3 bases are TGCGCCAGCAAACCTGGGACTAGCGGGCGCACAGATACG. The V call is TRBV10-2, the J call TRBJ2-3; 12 bases align to TRBD2. The read ends 3 residues shy of where the CDR3 ends; the end is completed using the germline J gene. The CDR3 has 16 residues. V dropped 7 bases and J dropped 1; count of bases not matched to a gene: 6. Germline V gene data show CDR1 as WSHSY and CDR2 as SAAADI.

This clone ranks as medium-sized in terms of frequency. The CDR3 is cut off 3 residues early in the read; its end comes from the germline J gene. The rearrangement links TRBV29-1 to TRBJ1-1; D remains unclear. This CDR3 is built from 12 residues. V was clipped by 7 bases and J by 7 bases, with 16 bases between them. Germline V gives CDR1 SQVTM, CDR2 ANQGSEA. CDR3 protein: CSAQYGTNEAFF. The CDR3 DNA, read in part, is TGCAGCGCCCAATACGGTACCAATGAA.

Worth noting for this clone: The read falls 3 residues short of the CDR3 end, and the missing part is taken from the germline J gene. This chain uses TRBV18 with TRBJ2-7, with 7 nucleotides matching TRBD1. The germline V gene encodes CDR1 KGHSH and CDR2 LQKENI. Trimming cost V 0 bases and J 1 base; bases outside gene matches: 6. The CDR3 loop spans 16 amino acids. The CDR3 loop reads CASSPPLTGTSYEQYF. The CDR3 DNA, read in part, is TGTGCCAGCTCACCACCGCTGACAGGGACATCCTACGAG.

Comments on this clone: The read is 3 residues too short to cover the CDR3 end, so that end is filled in from the germline J gene. Different DNA sequences within this sample yield the same CDR3. The rearrangement uses TRBV20-1 and TRBJ2-5; the D is unclear. Trimming removed 6 bases from V and 2 bases from J, with 7 bases in between. The CDR3 consists of 11 residues. Germline lookup yields CDR1 DFQATT and CDR2 SNEGSKA (reference sequence). The covered CDR3 bases are TGCAGTGCCAGATTACAAGAGACC. Protein sequence: CSARLQET. The whole CDR3 protein is CSARLQETQYF.

As concerns this clone: Coverage ceases 3 residues before the CDR3 finishes, and the germline J gene fills in the end. V and J are TRBV19 and TRBJ1-1; 7 bases line up with TRBD1. The CDR3 is made up of 14 amino acids. V trimming: 5 bases; J trimming: 4 bases; junction bases outside the gene matches: 7. The germline CDR1 and CDR2 sequences are LNHDA and SQIVND (reference sequence). The sequenced part of the CDR3 DNA is TGTGCCAGTAGTGAACAGGGGCGGGGCACTGAA. This gives the protein CASSEQGRGTE. The entire CDR3 protein is CASSEQGRGTEAFF.

Remarks on this clone: With the read ending 3 residues before the CDR3 end, the germline J gene is used to fill in that end. The chain employs TRBV5-1 and TRBJ1-3, with D perhaps matching TRBD1 (5 bases). CDR3 length equals 16 residues. V dropped 0 bases and J dropped 0 bases, with 10 bases sitting between them. CDR1 is SGHRS, CDR2 YFSETQ, per germline. CDR3 DNA, as far as it was read: TGCGCCAGCAGCTTGGGAATGGGGGGCTCTGGAAACACC. Amino acids: CASSLGMGGSGNT. In full, the CDR3 is CASSLGMGGSGNTIYF. The whole variable domain, remainder taken from reference TRBV5-1 and TRBJ1-3, is KAGVTQTPRYLIKTRGQQVTLSCSPISGHRSVSWYQQTPGQGLQFLFEYFSETQRNKGNFPGRFSGRQFSNSRSEMNVSTLELGDSALYLCASSLGMGGSGNTIYFGEGSWLTVV.

Note on this clone: The observed sequence ends 3 residues before the CDR3 terminus, with the missing tail filled in from the germline J gene. The rearrangement joins TRBV6-1 to TRBJ2-1; 7 bases align to TRBD1. The CDR3 is made up of 16 amino acids. From germline, CDR1 is MNHNS and CDR2 SASEGT. V was clipped by 0 bases and J by 3 bases; unmatched bases: 5. Partial CDR3 DNA: TGTGCCAGCAGTGAAGCGACGACAGGGATCTACAATGAG. It codes for CASSEATTGIYNE. The full CDR3 protein reads CASSEATTGIYNEQFF.

As to this clone: The read halts 3 residues ahead of the CDR3 end, with the missing end drawn from the germline J gene. This chain joins TRBV29-1 and TRBJ2-3; 13 bases are a match to TRBD2. The germline CDR1 and CDR2 sequences are SQVTM and ANQGSEA. The junction had 4 bases not matched to a gene; V was cut back by 6 bases and J by 7 bases. The CDR3 is 13 residues long. This chain's CDR3 is CSVLLAGGYTQYF. The DNA read from the CDR3 is TGCAGCGTACTACTAGCGGGGGGGTATACG.

To note about this clone: Read data end 3 residues before the CDR3 end; the end is taken from the germline J gene. The gene calls are TRBV12-3 or TRBV12-4 and TRBJ2-2; 8 bases are a match to TRBD1. There are 15 residues in the CDR3. Trimming took 5 bases from V and 5 from J; bases not matched to a gene: 7. The sequenced CDR3 bases are TGTGCCAGCAGTCCAGACAGGGGATGGACCGGGGAG. Encoded protein: CASSPDRGWTGE. The full CDR3 reads CASSPDRGWTGELFF.

The covered CDR3 bases are TGTGCCAGTAGTCCGTCACGGGCTAACTATGGC. This encodes CASSPSRANYG. The full CDR3 sequence reads CASSPSRANYGYTF. This chain connects TRBV19 to TRBJ1-2; D is undetermined. The read terminates 3 residues ahead of where the CDR3 ends, so the germline J gene completes it. CDR1 and CDR2 (germline): LNHDA, SQIVND (reference sequence). The CDR3 is 14 residues long. Trimming pared 5 bases from V and 0 bases from J, leaving 10 bases between.

Details on this clone: The read is 3 residues too short to cover the CDR3 end, so that end is filled in from the germline J gene. The chain links TRBV4-2 to TRBJ1-4; no clear D. CDR3 size: 16 residues. Trimming removed 1 base at V and 5 bases at J, with 14 bases between. CDR1 LGHNA and CDR2 YNFKEQ come from the germline V gene. Incomplete CDR3 DNA: TGTGCCAGCAGCCAAGGACGGGGTCAGGAAAATGAAAAA. It encodes CASSQGRGQENEK. In full, the CDR3 reads CASSQGRGQENEKLFF.

On this clone itself: The read terminates 3 residues ahead of where the CDR3 ends, so the germline J gene completes it. This chain joins TRBV7-2 and TRBJ1-6; D gene ambiguous. The CDR3 runs 12 residues. With 5 bases removed from V and 6 bases from J, the gap between germline ends came to 5 bases. Germline V gene sequence: CDR1 SGHTA, CDR2 FQGNSA. The part of the CDR3 DNA that was read is TGTGCCAGCAGCCCCCGTAATTCACCC. It codes for CASSPRNSP. The whole CDR3 protein reads CASSPRNSPLHF.

In regard to this clone: The read terminates 3 residues ahead of where the CDR3 ends, so the germline J gene completes it. The chain joins TRBV2 to TRBJ1-1; D is unclear. Between the trimmed V and J ends, which lost 5 bases and 3 bases, there was a span of 16 bases. The CDR3 covers 15 residues. CDR1 is SNHLY, CDR2 FYNNEI, per germline. The sequenced CDR3 bases are TGTGCCAGCAGTTTTCAAGGGCTACCCGACACTGAA. It codes for CASSFQGLPDTE. The entire CDR3 protein reads CASSFQGLPDTEAFF.

On this clone itself: The read halts 3 residues ahead of the CDR3 end, with the missing end drawn from the germline J gene. V gene TRBV6-2 or TRBV6-3 combines with J gene TRBJ1-2; D might be TRBD1 (6 bases). The V and J ends lost 0 bases and 3 bases respectively, with 14 bases between them. CDR1 is MNHEY and CDR2 is SVGEGT in the germline V gene. This CDR3 is 16 amino acids long. The CDR3 sequence is CASSYSSGGYDYGYTF. Incomplete CDR3 DNA: TGTGCCAGCAGTTACTCGAGTGGGGGCTATGACTATGGC.

Regarding this clone: The CDR3 goes on 3 residues after the read ends, and that part is filled in from the germline J gene. V gene TRBV2 combines with J gene TRBJ2-7; the D gene is possibly TRBD2 (7 bases). The CDR3 extends over 17 amino acids. CDR1 is SNHLY, CDR2 FYNNEI, per germline. Between the trimmed V and J ends, which lost 4 bases and 3 bases, there was a span of 22 bases. The CDR3 loop reads CASSGEGRRGGFYEQYF. The CDR3 bases that were read are TGTGCCAGCAGTGGAGAGGGGAGAAGGGGGGGCTTCTACGAG.

Comments on this clone: The read comes to an end 3 residues before the CDR3 does, leaving the germline J gene to fill in the end. The gene calls are TRBV5-4 and TRBJ2-7, with D possibly TRBD1 on 5 matching bases. The germline V and J ends were trimmed by 2 bases and 5 bases, with 14 bases remaining between them. Germline CDR1 SGHNT, CDR2 YYREEE (reference sequence). This CDR3 region has 14 residues. The DNA read from the CDR3 is TGTGCCAGCAGCTTTTCTTCAGGGTCCCACGAG. Protein: CASSFSSGSHE. The whole CDR3 protein is CASSFSSGSHEQYF.

Notes on this clone: Read sequence stops 3 residues before the CDR3 end, and the germline J gene provides the missing end. J is TRBJ1-1 and V is TRBV19; no clear D. V lost 9 bases, J lost 3 bases, and 8 bases lay in between. The germline CDR1 and CDR2 sequences are LNHDA and SQIVND (reference sequence). The CDR3 loop spans 11 amino acids. CDR3 protein: CASRFYTEAFF. The CDR3 bases that were read are TGTGCCAGCCGGTTCTACACTGAA.

As concerns this clone: Read data end 3 residues before the CDR3 end; the end is taken from the germline J gene. The chain recombines TRBV5-1 with TRBJ2-2; 10 bases align to TRBD2. V gave up 1 base and J gave up 6 bases; unmatched junction bases: 15. Germline CDR1 SGHRS, CDR2 YFSETQ. This CDR3 is 19 amino acids long. The CDR3 loop reads CASSLSSGGARVLAGELFF. The sequenced part of the CDR3 DNA is TGCGCCAGCAGCTTGTCGAGCGGGGGGGCCCGGGTCCTCGCCGGGGAG. Drawing the rest from reference TRBV5-1 and TRBJ2-2, the complete variable domain is KAGVTQTPRYLIKTRGQQVTLSCSPISGHRSVSWYQQTPGQGLQFLFEYFSETQRNKGNFPGRFSGRQFSNSRSEMNVSTLELGDSALYLCASSLSSGGARVLAGELFFGEGSRLTVL.

On this clone: The read stops 3 residues short of the end of the CDR3; the missing end is completed from the germline J gene. The chain combines TRBV5-1 with TRBJ1-4; D remains unclear. Trimming took 0 bases from V and 5 from J, leaving 8 bases between them. The CDR3 sequence is 14 residues long. CDR1 is SGHRS and CDR2 is YFSETQ in the germline V gene. CDR3 in amino acids: CASSLGSRNEKLFF. The sequenced part of the CDR3 DNA is TGCGCCAGCAGCTTGGGTTCGCGGAATGAAAAA.

As concerns this clone: The read terminates 3 residues before the CDR3 end, so the remaining end is supplied by the germline J gene. This chain joins TRBV2 and TRBJ2-5; TRBD2 aligns across 12 bases. From germline, CDR1 is SNHLY and CDR2 FYNNEI. V shed 3 bases and J 2 bases; nucleotides not matched to a gene: 7. This CDR3 is 17 amino acids long. This chain's CDR3 is CASSDLTSGGLQETQYF. The sequenced CDR3 bases are TGTGCCAGCAGTGACTTAACTAGCGGGGGGCTTCAAGAGACC.

On this clone itself: The read terminates 3 residues before the CDR3 end, so the remaining end is supplied by the germline J gene. The V call is TRBV20-1, the J call TRBJ2-3; unclear D gene. Per germline, CDR1 DFQATT and CDR2 SNEGSKA (reference sequence). The V end was cut by 1 base, the J end by 4 bases, with 12 bases between. The CDR3 is 14 amino acids. The CDR3 reads CSARVLGSADTQYF. The part of the CDR3 DNA that was read is TGCAGTGCTAGAGTCCTGGGCAGTGCAGATACG.

Note on this clone: The DNA ends 3 residues before the CDR3 does, and the rest of the CDR3 is filled in from the germline J gene. The genes are TRBV5-1 and TRBJ2-5; the match to TRBD2 covers 11 bases. V dropped 0 bases and J dropped 1; count of bases not matched to a gene: 2. The CDR3 has 16 residues. Germline CDR1 SGHRS, CDR2 YFSETQ. The part of the CDR3 DNA that was read is TGCGCCAGCAGCTTGGGACTAGCGGGGACCCAAGAGACC. Translation gives CASSLGLAGTQET. From start to end, the CDR3 is CASSLGLAGTQETQYF. The full variable domain, its missing parts supplied by reference TRBV5-1 and TRBJ2-5, is KAGVTQTPRYLIKTRGQQVTLSCSPISGHRSVSWYQQTPGQGLQFLFEYFSETQRNKGNFPGRFSGRQFSNSRSEMNVSTLELGDSALYLCASSLGLAGTQETQYFGPGTRLLVL.

CDR3 protein: CSVVEAGLTDTQYF. The CDR3 bases that were read are TGCAGCGTTGTTGAGGCAGGGCTCACAGATACG. The gene calls are TRBV29-1 and TRBJ2-3; D is perhaps TRBD1 (5 bases). The read comes to an end 3 residues before the CDR3 does, leaving the germline J gene to fill in the end. CDR1 and CDR2 from the germline V gene are SQVTM and ANQGSEA. CDR3 length equals 14 residues. Trimming took 4 bases from V and 2 from J, leaving 13 bases between them.

Worth noting for this clone: The read ends 3 residues early relative to the CDR3; the germline J gene fills the gap. J is TRBJ2-2 and V is TRBV19, with a possible D match to TRBD1 (6 bases). Between the trimmed V and J ends, which lost 5 bases and 7 bases, there was a span of 14 bases. The germline gives CDR1 LNHDA, CDR2 SQIVND (reference sequence). The CDR3 covers 14 residues. The DNA read from the CDR3 is TGTGCCAGTAGTGGGACACAGGGTATCGGGGAG. It is translated as CASSGTQGIGE. The entire CDR3 reads CASSGTQGIGELFF.